This T cell receptor (beta chain) was captured by sequencing in a study of cytotoxic CD8 clonotypes in ibrutinib-treated CLL. The wider study: Recorded responses included 24 partial and 2 complete; following median roughly 74 months, approximately 14 stayed remitted and roughly twelve progressed.

Sequenced by immunoSEQ multiplex PCR; TCRdb stores in-frame clones only, minus some. The table records over 70,000 clones, roughly 86% of them present only once. This receptor was taken from a human donor with chronic lymphocytic leukemia. Material: PBMCs, obtained before ibrutinib treatment.

The CDR3, as DNA: TGTGCCAGCACCACTACGGGCCAACGGCGGTTCTTC. Residues: CASTTTGQRRFF. V and J are TRBV27 and TRBJ2-1; D call uncertain. The CDR3 runs 12 residues. V dropped 7 bases and J dropped 15 bases, with 19 bases sitting between them. Germline V lookup: CDR1 MNHEY, CDR2 SMNVEV (reference sequence).